The T cell receptor (beta chain) under discussion was sequenced for a study of lymphopenia after photon versus proton radiotherapy. The study's findings and limits: Oligoclonal CD8+ Temra expansion after nadir drove photon patients' diversity drop. Relative stability marked proton patients; photon patients lost diversity and naive cells. Larger post-nadir TCR diversity loss correlated inversely with survival in deceased patients.

Germline CDR1 SGHTA, CDR2 FQGTGA. This CDR3 contains 16 residues. Trimming removed 6 bases at V and 1 base at J, with 15 bases between. TCRdb's copy holds only in-frame clones and misses some; the assay was immunoSEQ multiplex PCR. Among more than 10,000 clones listed, about 88% were seen once. With respect to this clone: What it binds is unknown.

The source of this sequence is a man between 60 and 70 years old with pancreatic cancer. Sequenced material: peripheral blood, taken from a patient treated with photon-based radiotherapy. The rearrangement links TRBV7-3 to TRBJ2-2; the D is unclear. CDR3 nucleotide sequence: TGTGCCAGCAGTTTTACCAGGTTAGGGAACACCGGGGAGCTGTTTTTT. Amino acid sequence: CASSFTRLGNTGELFF.